The 18 T cell receptor beta chains listed next were all sequenced from one sample in a study of T cells after yellow fever vaccination. TCRdb reanalysed the 5' RACE reads using MiXCR and keeps one entry per CDR3 protein. The repertoire holds 400,000 to 650,000 distinct CDR3 sequences, with 21% as singletons. This material consisted of PBMCs, taken about 20 days after the first yellow fever vaccination. Receptors were obtained from a young man who received the YFV17D yellow fever vaccine.

The CDR3, as DNA: TGTGCCAGCAGTTACACGGTTGGTGCGACCCAGTACTTC. As protein: CASSYTVGATQYF. The chain employs TRBV6-2 or TRBV6-3 and TRBJ2-5; D is unresolved. Germline loops: CDR1 MNHEY, CDR2 SVGEGT. The V and J ends lost 2 bases and 7 bases respectively, with 11 bases between them. The CDR3 has 13 amino acids.

This clonotype was seen only a few times. The rearrangement joins TRBV7-6 to TRBJ2-7, with 8 nucleotides matching TRBD1. Germline V CDR1 and CDR2: SGHVS, FNYEAQ. The CDR3 runs to 14 residues. J was trimmed by 5 bases and V by 3 bases; bases with no gene match: 6. CDR3 DNA: TGTGCCAGCAGCTTTGGACAGGGAATTGACGAGCAGTACTTC. Translating it yields CASSFGQGIDEQYF.

A few counts support this clonotype. The rearrangement links TRBV2 to TRBJ1-1, with D perhaps matching TRBD1 (6 bases). Germline lookup yields CDR1 SNHLY and CDR2 FYNNEI. The CDR3 spans 14 residues. Trimming removed 8 bases at V and 1 base at J, with 14 bases between. CDR3 DNA sequence: TGTGCCAGCGCGTCAGAGGGGGGGAACACTGAAGCTTTCTTT. Translating it yields CASASEGGNTEAFF.

The chain employs TRBV12-5 and TRBJ2-3; 10 positions match TRBD1. The CDR3 extends over 17 amino acids. V dropped 0 bases and J dropped 4; count of bases not matched to a gene: 7. Germline V lookup: CDR1 LGHNT, CDR2 FRNRAP. CDR3 region: CASGLVRSGQGADTQYF. The CDR3 DNA is TGTGCTAGTGGTTTGGTACGGTCCGGACAGGGGGCAGATACGCAGTATTTT.

This clonotype appeared a few times. The conserved phenylalanine or tryptophan normally closing the CDR3 is absent here, so this likely arose from a read error. The DNA is omitted, as the CDR3 cannot be located on it reliably, and the CDR3 follows TCRdb's listing. The chain combines TRBV2 with TRBJ2-7; the listed D gene, TRBD1, was not tested against the DNA. The CDR3 length is 11 residues, termini included. Per the germline V gene, CDR1 is SNHLY and CDR2 is FYNNEI. The CDR3 spells CASSEGRNALL.

This clonotype was observed a handful of times. The chain carries TRBV20-1 and TRBJ2-3; the match to TRBD2 covers 8 bases. CDR1 is DFQATT and CDR2 is SNEGSKA in the germline V gene (reference sequence). V shed 5 bases, J shed 1 base, and the junction held 5 bases outside the gene matches. This CDR3 has 14 amino acids. CDR3 in amino acids: CSAQRGLRTDTQYF. The CDR3 DNA sequence: TGCAGTGCTCAGCGGGGGCTACGCACAGATACGCAGTATTTT.

This clonotype has a handful of counts. V gene TRBV12-3 or TRBV12-4 combines with J gene TRBJ2-4, with 8 bases identical to TRBD1. Unmatched junction bases numbered 1, after V lost 8 bases and J lost 7 bases. The CDR3 length is 11 residues. Written as DNA, the CDR3 is TGTGCCAGCGGGACAGGCAACATTCAGTACTTC. This sequence encodes CASGTGNIQYF.

The chain uses TRBV5-1 and TRBJ2-5, with 11 bases identical to TRBD2. This CDR3 is 15 amino acids long. V shed 2 bases, J shed 3 bases, and the junction held 3 bases outside the gene matches. Per the germline V gene, CDR1 is SGHRS and CDR2 is YFSETQ. The CDR3 loop is CASSFLAGGEETQYF. The CDR3 region has the DNA TGCGCCAGCAGCTTCCTAGCGGGGGGAGAAGAGACCCAGTACTTC.

This clonotype was seen only a few times. The rearrangement uses TRBV27 and TRBJ2-2, with D maybe TRBD2 (6 bases). CDR1 and CDR2 from the germline V gene are MNHEY and SMNVEV (reference sequence). The CDR3 totals 15 residues. V lost 7 bases and J 7 bases, leaving 19 bases between the germline ends. CDR3 sequence: CASTSRGGGSGELFF. CDR3 nucleotide sequence: TGTGCCAGCACCTCGAGGGGAGGCGGCAGCGGGGAGCTGTTTTTT.

This clonotype turned up a few times. The J gene is TRBJ2-1, the V gene TRBV6-5; D perhaps matches TRBD2 (5 bases). CDR3 size: 15 residues. Germline V gives CDR1 MNHEY, CDR2 SVGAGI. Trimming took 0 bases from V and 5 from J, leaving 11 bases between them. The CDR3 DNA reads as TGTGCCAGCAGTTACTCGAGGGCAGGAAACAATGAGCAGTTCTTC. Amino acid sequence: CASSYSRAGNNEQFF.

The chain has TRBV9 and TRBJ2-1; the match to TRBD2 covers 10 bases. J was trimmed by 8 bases and V by 3 bases; bases with no gene match: 11. The CDR3 runs to 16 residues. Germline values: CDR1 SGDLS, CDR2 YYNGEE. The CDR3 DNA follows: TGTGCCAGCAGCGAAGACCCTAGCGGGGGATTCCATGAGCAGTTCTTC. Protein sequence: CASSEDPSGGFHEQFF. The entire variable domain, with the rest obtained from reference TRBV9 and TRBJ2-1, is as follows: DSGVTQTPKHLITATGQRVTLRCSPRSGDLSVYWYQQSLDQGLQFLIQYYNGEERAKGNILERFSAQQFPDLHSELNLSSLELGDSALYFCASSEDPSGGFHEQFFGPGTRLTVL.

A few counts support this clonotype. The chain combines TRBV7-8 with TRBJ2-5; 9 bases match TRBD1. Germline V lookup: CDR1 SGHVS, CDR2 FQNEAQ. There are 14 residues in the CDR3. Trimming removed 2 bases from V and 7 bases from J; junction bases left unmatched: 5. The CDR3 here is CASSLYRGLGTQYF. The CDR3 nucleotides read TGTGCCAGCAGCTTATACAGGGGGCTTGGGACCCAGTACTTC.

The chain joins TRBV7-2 to TRBJ2-7, with D possibly being TRBD1 or TRBD2 (6 bases each). CDR3 length: 15 residues. Trimming shortened V by 5 bases and J by 7 bases, and 21 bases separated the two germline ends. The germline V gene has CDR1 SGHTA and CDR2 FQGNSA. In DNA form, the CDR3 reads TGTGCCAGCAGCCCCCCTTCCCACGGGGGCAGGGAGCAGTACGTC. Its translation: CASSPPSHGGREQYV.

This clonotype was observed a few times. The V call is TRBV29-1, the J call TRBJ1-1; D is uncertain. Between the trimmed V and J ends, which lost 1 base and 6 bases, there was a span of 9 bases. The CDR3 has 12 residues. Germline V gene data show CDR1 as SQVTM and CDR2 as ANQGSEA. The CDR3 loop reads CSVEGLHPEAFF. CDR3 bases: TGCAGCGTTGAAGGGTTACATCCTGAAGCTTTCTTT. Together with reference TRBV29-1 and TRBJ1-1, the CDR3 gives the full variable domain: SAVISQKPSRDICQRGTSLTIQCQVDSQVTMMFWYRQQPGQSLTLIATANQGSEATYESGFVIDKFPISRPNLTFSTLTVSNMSPEDSSIYLCSVEGLHPEAFFGQGTRLTVV.

This rearrangement joins TRBV2 to TRBJ2-2; D remains ambiguous. The CDR3 runs 14 residues. Trimming cost V 2 bases and J 5 bases, with 9 bases left between them. From germline, CDR1 is SNHLY and CDR2 FYNNEI. In nucleotides, the CDR3 is TGTGCCAGCAGTGAAATTGGCCAAACCGGGGAGCTGTTTTTT. Protein product: CASSEIGQTGELFF.

V and J are TRBV4-3 and TRBJ1-6, with D perhaps matching TRBD1 (5 bases). The CDR3 contains 16 residues. Trimming shortened V by 0 bases and J by 10 bases, and 16 bases separated the two germline ends. From germline, CDR1 is LGHNA and CDR2 YSLEER. CDR3 in amino acids: CASSQDPGRWASPLHF. The CDR3 DNA follows: TGCGCCAGCAGCCAAGATCCAGGGCGATGGGCCTCACCCCTCCACTTT.

The chain couples TRBV28 to TRBJ1-1; D not resolved. CDR3 size: 14 residues. Germline loops: CDR1 MDHEN, CDR2 SYDVKM. The V end lost 7 bases, the J end lost 5 bases, and 17 bases lay between the germline ends. Written as DNA, the CDR3 is TGTGCCAGCACCTTGCTAGGGAGAGGGACTGAAGCTTTCTTT. Its translation: CASTLLGRGTEAFF.

The genes are TRBV3-1 and TRBJ2-2, with D perhaps being TRBD1 or TRBD2 (5 bases each). The V gene lost 7 bases and the J gene lost 6 bases, with 18 bases spanning the gap. There are 15 residues in the CDR3. Germline V gives CDR1 LGHDT, CDR2 YNNKEL (reference sequence). The CDR3 sequence: CASISGTLKSGELFF. The CDR3 region has the DNA TGTGCCAGCATCTCAGGGACCCTTAAGTCCGGGGAGCTGTTTTTT.